This is a list of T cell receptor beta chains from one sample in a study of T cell changes during pregnancy in multiple sclerosis. Only in-frame clones appear in the TCRdb table, and some are missing; sequencing was by immunoSEQ multiplex PCR. Here the sample spans fewer than 65,000 clones, roughly 91% being singletons. The sample consisted of peripheral blood, taken before pregnancy. These receptors were taken from a female donor with multiple sclerosis, enrolled in a pregnancy study. CDR3s leave out the opening cysteine and the closing phenylalanine or tryptophan. Each record gives: J gene, clone size, V gene, CDR3 length, CDR3 protein. Clone size is stated in some rows and not others, as once, few, many or a class when expanded.

TRBJ2-7 | . | TRBV7-2 | 13 | ASSSQQGTTYEQY
TRBJ2-7 | . | TRBV5-6 | 14 | ASSFGTGSTSYEQY
TRBJ1-2 | . | TRBV28 | 11 | ASSLPGGYGYT
TRBJ1-2 | . | TRBV7-9 | 13 | ASSSLQWGLYGYT
TRBJ2-3 | . | TRBV9 | 13 | ASSVKLSGTDTQY
TRBJ1-3 | once | TRBV7-9 | 15 | ASSWATEPFSGNTIY
TRBJ2-3 | . | TRBV5-6 | 13 | ASSFGGPNTDTQY
TRBJ2-5 | . | TRBV6-5 | 13 | ASGLTSGGLETQY
TRBJ2-5 | once | TRBV5-1 | 13 | ASSPRGGARETQY
TRBJ1-1 | . | TRBV15 | 10 | ATSGRGVVAF
TRBJ2-7 | once | TRBV7-8 | 12 | ASEKGQGTYEQY
TRBJ2-7 | . | TRBV5-5 | 13 | ASSAGLAGPYEQY
TRBJ2-2 | . | TRBV23-1 | 13 | ASSQSAQGHGELF
TRBJ1-5 | . | TRBV2 | 15 | ASTERGRGVSNQPQH
TRBJ1-1 | few | TRBV5-6 | 14 | ASSPERFFGNTEAF
TRBJ1-1 | . | TRBV6-5 | 13 | ASSRGTGRNTEAF
TRBJ2-5 | . | TRBV7-2 | 10 | ASSLVRETQY
TRBJ1-2 | . | TRBV30 | 11 | AWRWKGVKGYT
TRBJ2-1 | . | TRBV5-5 | 14 | ASSSSLAGGRNEQF
TRBJ2-7 | . | TRBV14 | 12 | ASSPWGDSYEQY
TRBJ1-2 | . | TRBV15 | 11 | ATSTRGTYGYT
TRBJ2-7 | few | TRBV6-5 | 10 | ATIGSSYEQY
TRBJ2-7 | . | TRBV15 | 13 | ATSREGAFAPEQY
TRBJ2-6 | . | TRBV6-1 | 12 | ASQQGDGANVLT
TRBJ1-1 | . | TRBV5-6 | 13 | ASSLGPGANTEAF
TRBJ2-7 | once | TRBV10-3 | 11 | AIKGQGQYEQY
TRBJ2-4 | . | TRBV25-1 | 13 | ASSAGGLIKNIQY
TRBJ2-3 | . | TRBV7-2 | 13 | ASSQRTGGTDTQY
TRBJ2-7 | once | TRBV19 | 13 | ASRSPGGGDYEQY
TRBJ2-5 | . | TRBV7-2 | 13 | ASSLENAGWETQY
TRBJ2-7 | . | TRBV5-4 | 13 | ASSQPGRGGREQY
TRBJ1-1 | . | TRBV29-1 | 8 | SVDQTEAF
TRBJ1-2 | once | TRBV30 | 12 | AWSVGGSNYGYT
TRBJ2-7 | . | TRBV30 | 14 | AWNNPRARGPLEQY
TRBJ2-7 | . | TRBV10-3 | 10 | AIGQGWGEQY
TRBJ1-4 | . | TRBV19 | 12 | ASSPSLGNEKLF
TRBJ2-5 | . | TRBV6-5 | 11 | ASKASGQETQY
TRBJ1-3 | few | TRBV13 | 12 | ASEDTISGNTIY
TRBJ2-3 | . | TRBV15 | 14 | ATSRATDFRKDTQY
TRBJ2-7 | . | TRBV7-3 | 13 | ASSPVPGGQGEQY
TRBJ1-2 | . | TRBV7-9 | 13 | ASSPAGDRASGYT
TRBJ1-1 | . | TRBV11-1 | 12 | ASSFRVSGTEAF
TRBJ2-7 | . | TRBV6-4 | 13 | ASSDSPTGTYEQY
TRBJ1-1 | . | TRBV14 | 15 | ASSYLRGVLLNTEAF
TRBJ2-2 | . | TRBV7-3 | 12 | ASSPLAATGELF